This T cell receptor beta chain was sequenced during a study of blood T cells in healthy people across ages. Study-level results: Among T cells, TCR beta diversity per million cells dropped roughly linearly as age rose.

V lost 7 bases to trimming and J lost 7 bases, with 14 bases between them. CDR3 length equals 13 residues. As for this clonotype: The antigen is not known.

A second PCR, run for roughly 7 to 12 cycles, used a sample-barcoded 5' primer plus a J-beta primer mix. MiXCR, run by TCRdb on the 5' RACE reads, gives a single entry per CDR3 protein. The table includes 980,000 or so distinct CDR3 sequences, around 49% detected once. The chain recombines TRBV12-3 or TRBV12-4 with TRBJ1-5; D gene ambiguous. This sequence originates from a young man in good health. The sequenced sample consisted of blood. CDR3 sequence reads: CASTKTTDQPQHF. The CDR3 region has the DNA TGTGCCAGCACTAAAACTACCGACCAGCCCCAGCATTTT.